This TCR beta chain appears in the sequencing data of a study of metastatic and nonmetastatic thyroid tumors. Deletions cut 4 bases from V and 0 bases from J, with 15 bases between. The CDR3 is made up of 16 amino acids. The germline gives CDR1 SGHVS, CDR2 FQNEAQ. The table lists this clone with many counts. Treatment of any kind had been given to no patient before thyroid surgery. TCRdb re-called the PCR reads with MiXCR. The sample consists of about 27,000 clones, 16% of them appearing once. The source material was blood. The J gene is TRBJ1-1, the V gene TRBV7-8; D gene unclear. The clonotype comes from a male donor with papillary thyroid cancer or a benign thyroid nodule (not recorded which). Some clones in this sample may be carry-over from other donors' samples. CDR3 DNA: TGTGCCAGCAGCTCCGGGTGGCAGCGGATGAACACTGAAGCTTTCTTT. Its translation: CASSSGWQRMNTEAFF.